The present T cell receptor (beta chain) was sequenced within a study of post-analysis software for immune sequencing data. Study-wide results and caveats: Roughly five TRBV segments appeared more often in patients than in controls, and TRBV5-6, TRBV5-1 and TRBV20-1 were among these.

This clonotype was detected a few times. What it binds is unknown. V lost 2 bases and J 1 base, leaving 8 bases between the germline ends. The CDR3 is 14 residues long. The germline V gene has CDR1 MNHNY and CDR2 SVGAGI (reference sequence). Included in the TCR beta cDNA libraries were unique molecular identifiers. One entry per CDR3 protein results from TCRdb running MiXCR on the PCR reads. The sample shows hundreds of thousands of distinct CDR3 sequences, around 40% of them seen only once. The material sequenced was blood. This receptor was obtained from a girl aged 5-17 years with multiple sclerosis. The chain recombines TRBV6-6 with TRBJ2-5; D is unclear. In DNA form, the CDR3 reads TGTGCCAGCAGTTACGGCGGCCTCCAAGAGACCCAGTACTTC. This codes for CASSYGGLQETQYF.